A selection of T cell receptor beta chains follows, all from one sample in a study of T cells in Graves' hyperthyroidism and ophthalmopathy. TCRdb re-analysed the multiplex PCR reads in MiXCR, keeping a single row per CDR3 protein. The table records about 600,000 distinct CDR3 sequences, 11% to 15% of them present only once. Sequenced material: blood. These TCRs come from a woman between 18 and 30 years old with Graves' ophthalmopathy. Both conserved end residues are part of each CDR3. The order of the fields is D gene, clone size, V gene, J gene, CDR3 protein, CDR3 DNA. D genes are given only for firm matches. The size entry is marked missing in some rows and otherwise reads once, few, many or a size class.

D: TRBD2
size: many
V: TRBV20-1
J: TRBJ2-1
CDR3: CSARQGTSGRDEQFF
DNA: TGCAGTGCTAGACAAGGGACTAGCGGGAGGGATGAGCAGTTCTTC

D: NA
size: few
V: TRBV5-5
J: TRBJ2-2
CDR3: CASSLAPNRDLGGELFF
DNA: TGTGCCAGCAGCTTGGCTCCTAACAGGGACTTGGGCGGGGAGCTGTTTTTT

D: NA
size: NA
V: TRBV6-1
J: TRBJ1-3
CDR3: CASSETDSGNTIYF
DNA: TGTGCCAGCAGTGAAACTGATTCTGGAAACACCATATATTTT

D: TRBD1
size: many
V: TRBV6-2/TRBV6-3
J: TRBJ1-1
CDR3: CASTNRTGQHTEAFF
DNA: TGTGCCAGCACTAACAGAACGGGACAGCACACTGAAGCTTTCTTT

D: NA
size: many
V: TRBV7-3
J: TRBJ2-5
CDR3: CASSLAHKETQYF
DNA: TGTGCCAGCAGCTTAGCACATAAAGAGACCCAGTACTTC

D: TRBD2
size: NA
V: TRBV11-3
J: TRBJ2-7
CDR3: CASSWALAGGSEQYF
DNA: TGTGCCAGCAGCTGGGCACTAGCGGGAGGGAGCGAGCAGTACTTC

D: NA
size: many
V: TRBV2
J: TRBJ2-7
CDR3: CASSESFSYEQYF
DNA: TGTGCCAGCAGTGAATCCTTCTCCTACGAGCAGTACTTC

D: NA
size: NA
V: TRBV7-2
J: TRBJ2-5
CDR3: CASSLGGAQEAEYF
DNA: TGTGCCAGCAGCTTAGGGGGGGCACAAGAGGCCGAGTACTTC

D: NA
size: NA
V: TRBV5-1
J: TRBJ2-3
CDR3: CASSHLPGREEADTQYF
DNA: TGCGCCAGCAGCCATCTACCCGGGCGCGAAGAGGCAGATACGCAGTATTTT

D: TRBD1
size: many
V: TRBV3-1
J: TRBJ1-1
CDR3: CASSQEGRGPETEAFF
DNA: TGTGCCAGCAGCCAAGAAGGCAGGGGGCCAGAAACTGAAGCTTTCTTT

D: NA
size: few
V: TRBV20-1
J: TRBJ1-1
CDR3: CSARDTSEAFF
DNA: TGCAGTGCTAGAGACACTTCCGAAGCTTTCTTT

D: TRBD2
size: many
V: TRBV11-3
J: TRBJ2-1
CDR3: CASSPRRLAGEGEQFF
DNA: TGTGCCAGCAGCCCCCGCCGGCTAGCGGGAGAGGGTGAGCAGTTCTTC

D: NA
size: few
V: TRBV9
J: TRBJ2-6
CDR3: CASTLGAGANVLTF
DNA: TGTGCCAGCACTCTCGGGGCTGGGGCCAACGTCCTGACTTTC

D: NA
size: few
V: TRBV7-2
J: TRBJ2-6
CDR3: CASSLVPIAYKLSGANVLTF
DNA: TGTGCCAGCAGCTTAGTGCCCATCGCTTATAAGCTCTCTGGGGCCAACGTCCTGACTTTC

D: TRBD1
size: many
V: TRBV9
J: TRBJ2-7
CDR3: CASSGRDRGYEQYF
DNA: TGTGCCAGCAGCGGCCGGGACAGGGGCTACGAGCAGTACTTC

D: NA
size: NA
V: TRBV6-1
J: TRBJ1-4
CDR3: CASSDHTEKLFF
DNA: TGTGCCAGCAGCGACCACACAGAAAAACTGTTTTTT

D: NA
size: many
V: TRBV3-1
J: TRBJ2-7
CDR3: CASSQERVSSYEQYF
DNA: TGTGCCAGCAGCCAAGAGCGGGTCAGCTCCTACGAGCAGTACTTC

D: NA
size: many
V: TRBV20-1
J: TRBJ2-1
CDR3: CSARDTNQGGYIEQFF
DNA: TGCAGTGCTAGAGATACCAACCAGGGGGGATACATTGAGCAGTTCTTC

D: NA
size: many
V: TRBV30
J: TRBJ2-1
CDR3: CAWSRPLNEQFF
DNA: TGTGCCTGGAGTCGCCCACTGAATGAGCAGTTCTTC

D: TRBD2
size: many
V: TRBV28
J: TRBJ2-5
CDR3: CASSLWTSGISQETQYF
DNA: TGTGCCAGCAGTTTGTGGACTAGCGGGATTTCACAAGAGACCCAGTACTTC

D: NA
size: few
V: TRBV7-8
J: TRBJ1-3
CDR3: CASSLKRGATSGNTIYF
DNA: TGTGCCAGCAGCTTAAAGCGGGGGGCGACCTCTGGAAACACCATATATTTT

D: TRBD2
size: many
V: TRBV20-1
J: TRBJ2-7
CDR3: CSARGLAGAYEQYF
DNA: TGCAGTGCTAGAGGACTAGCGGGTGCCTACGAGCAGTACTTC

D: NA
size: many
V: TRBV3-1
J: TRBJ1-2
CDR3: CASSHIRGSGYTF
DNA: TGTGCCAGCAGCCACATACGGGGGTCAGGCTACACCTTC

D: NA
size: NA
V: TRBV2
J: TRBJ1-2
CDR3: CASSFRDGYYGYTF
DNA: TGTGCCAGCAGCTTCCGGGACGGTTACTATGGCTACACCTTC

D: TRBD2
size: many
V: TRBV6-2/TRBV6-3
J: TRBJ2-5
CDR3: CASQEGLVNLETQYF
DNA: TGTGCCAGCCAGGAGGGACTAGTAAACTTGGAGACCCAGTACTTC

D: TRBD2
size: many
V: TRBV12-3/TRBV12-4
J: TRBJ2-5
CDR3: CASSGGGGRAETQYF
DNA: TGTGCCAGCAGTGGGGGCGGGGGGAGGGCAGAGACCCAGTACTTC

D: NA
size: many
V: TRBV6-1
J: TRBJ2-2
CDR3: CASSYGRDTGELFF
DNA: TGTGCCAGCAGTTACGGCAGGGACACCGGGGAGCTGTTTTTT

D: NA
size: NA
V: TRBV18
J: TRBJ2-1
CDR3: CASSPTRDYNEQFF
DNA: TGTGCCAGCTCACCCACCCGGGACTACAATGAGCAGTTCTTC

D: TRBD2
size: many
V: TRBV5-1
J: TRBJ2-7
CDR3: CASSTGLAPYEQYF
DNA: TGCGCCAGCAGCACCGGACTAGCTCCCTACGAGCAGTACTTC

D: TRBD1
size: many
V: TRBV28
J: TRBJ2-5
CDR3: CASTSPTTGGGETQYF
DNA: TGTGCCAGCACCTCGCCCACGACAGGGGGTGGAGAGACCCAGTACTTC

D: NA
size: many
V: TRBV6-1
J: TRBJ1-1
CDR3: CASGARGGNTEAFF
DNA: TGTGCCAGCGGGGCGAGGGGCGGAAACACTGAAGCTTTCTTT

D: NA
size: many
V: TRBV5-1
J: TRBJ2-1
CDR3: CASSLGEAAYNEQFF
DNA: TGCGCCAGCAGCTTGGGGGAGGCAGCCTACAATGAGCAGTTCTTC

D: NA
size: many
V: TRBV5-1
J: TRBJ2-2
CDR3: CASSPWTLATGELFF
DNA: TGCGCCAGCAGCCCGTGGACGCTAGCCACCGGGGAGCTGTTTTTT

D: TRBD2
size: NA
V: TRBV3-1
J: TRBJ2-2
CDR3: CASSQGLAGHGELFF
DNA: TGTGCCAGCAGCCAAGGATTAGCGGGCCACGGGGAGCTGTTTTTT

D: TRBD2
size: many
V: TRBV11-2
J: TRBJ2-7
CDR3: CASSLDLAGFYEQYF
DNA: TGTGCCAGCAGCTTAGACCTAGCGGGATTCTACGAGCAGTACTTC

D: NA
size: many
V: TRBV30
J: TRBJ1-1
CDR3: CAWSRVVAEAFF
DNA: TGTGCCTGGAGTCGGGTCGTTGCTGAAGCTTTCTTT